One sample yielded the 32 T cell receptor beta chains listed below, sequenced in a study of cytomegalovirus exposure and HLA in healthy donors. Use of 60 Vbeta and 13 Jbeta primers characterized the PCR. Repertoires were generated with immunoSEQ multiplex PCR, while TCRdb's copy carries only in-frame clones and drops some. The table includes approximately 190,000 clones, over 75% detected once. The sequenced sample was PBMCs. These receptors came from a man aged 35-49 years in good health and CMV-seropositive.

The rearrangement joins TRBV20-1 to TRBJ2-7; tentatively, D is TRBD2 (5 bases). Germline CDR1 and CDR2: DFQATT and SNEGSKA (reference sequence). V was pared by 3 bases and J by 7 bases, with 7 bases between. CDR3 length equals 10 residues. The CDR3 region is CSASREEQYF. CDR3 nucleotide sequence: TGCAGTGCTAGTCGGGAAGAGCAGTACTTC.

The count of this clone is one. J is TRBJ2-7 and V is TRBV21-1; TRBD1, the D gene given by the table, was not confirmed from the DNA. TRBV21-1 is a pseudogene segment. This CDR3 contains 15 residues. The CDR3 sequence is CASSKVLNRGYEQYF. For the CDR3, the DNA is TGTGCCAGCAGCAAAGTTCTAAACAGGGGCTACGAGCAGTACTTC.

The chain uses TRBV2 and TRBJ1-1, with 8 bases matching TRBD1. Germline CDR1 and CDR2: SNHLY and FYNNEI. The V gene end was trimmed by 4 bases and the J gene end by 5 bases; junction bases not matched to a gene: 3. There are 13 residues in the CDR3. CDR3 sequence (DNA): TGTGCCAGCAGTGGAACAGGGGGTACTGAAGCTTTCTTT. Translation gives CASSGTGGTEAFF.

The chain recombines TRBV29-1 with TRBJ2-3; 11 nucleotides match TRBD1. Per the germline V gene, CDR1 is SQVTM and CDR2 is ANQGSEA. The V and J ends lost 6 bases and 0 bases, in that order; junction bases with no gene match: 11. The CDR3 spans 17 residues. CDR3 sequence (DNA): TGCAGCGTATCCTCCCGGGACAGGGGGATTAGCACAGATACGCAGTATTTT. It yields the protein CSVSSRDRGISTDTQYF.

CDR3 in amino acids: CASSTGGSETQYF. The CDR3 nucleotides are TGTGCCAGCAGTACTGGGGGCTCAGAGACCCAGTACTTC. The chain combines TRBV6-6 with TRBJ2-5; D possibly corresponds to TRBD1 (6 bases). The CDR3 extends over 13 amino acids. Germline CDR1 MNHNY, CDR2 SVGAGI (reference sequence). The germline V and J ends were trimmed by 5 bases and 4 bases, with 11 bases remaining between them.

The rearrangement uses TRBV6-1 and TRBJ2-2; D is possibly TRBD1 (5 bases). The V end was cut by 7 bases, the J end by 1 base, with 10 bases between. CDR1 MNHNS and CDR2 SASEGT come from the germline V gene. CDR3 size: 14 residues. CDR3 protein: CASIIGQNTGELFF. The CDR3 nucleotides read TGTGCCAGCATTATTGGACAGAACACCGGGGAGCTGTTTTTT.

The CDR3 region is CASSVAGDTQYF. The DNA for the CDR3 is TGTGCCAGCAGTGTTGCGGGAGATACGCAGTATTTT. J is TRBJ2-3 and V is TRBV6-5; tentatively, D is TRBD2 (5 bases). The V and J ends lost 5 bases and 5 bases respectively, with 8 bases between them. The CDR3 has 12 amino acids. Germline V gene data show CDR1 as MNHEY and CDR2 as SVGAGI.

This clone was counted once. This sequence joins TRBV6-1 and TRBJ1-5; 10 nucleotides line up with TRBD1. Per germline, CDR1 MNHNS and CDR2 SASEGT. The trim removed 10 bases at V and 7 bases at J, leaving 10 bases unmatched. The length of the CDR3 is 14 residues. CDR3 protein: CATSRDRGFQPQHF. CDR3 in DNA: TGTGCCACATCCCGGGACAGGGGCTTCCAGCCCCAGCATTTT.

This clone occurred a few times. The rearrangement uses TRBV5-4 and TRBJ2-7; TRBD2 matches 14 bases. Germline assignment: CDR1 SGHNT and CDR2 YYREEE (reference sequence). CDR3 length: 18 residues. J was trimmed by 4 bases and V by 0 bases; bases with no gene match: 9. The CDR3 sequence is CASSLGGTSGGQRYEQYF. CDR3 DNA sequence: TGTGCCAGCAGCTTGGGAGGGACTAGCGGGGGCCAAAGATACGAGCAGTACTTC.

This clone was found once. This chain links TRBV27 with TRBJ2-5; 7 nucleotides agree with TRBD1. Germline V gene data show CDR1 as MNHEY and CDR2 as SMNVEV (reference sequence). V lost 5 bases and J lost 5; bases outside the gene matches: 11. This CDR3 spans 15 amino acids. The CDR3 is CASSRKRQGWETQYF. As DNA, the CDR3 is TGTGCCAGCAGTAGAAAGCGACAGGGATGGGAGACCCAGTACTTC.

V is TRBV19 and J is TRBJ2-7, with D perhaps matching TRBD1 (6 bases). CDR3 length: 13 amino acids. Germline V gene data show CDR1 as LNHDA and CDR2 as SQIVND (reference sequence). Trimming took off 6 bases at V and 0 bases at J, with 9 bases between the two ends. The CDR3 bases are TGTGCCAGTAGGGACAGTAGCTCCTACGAGCAGTACTTC. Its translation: CASRDSSSYEQYF.

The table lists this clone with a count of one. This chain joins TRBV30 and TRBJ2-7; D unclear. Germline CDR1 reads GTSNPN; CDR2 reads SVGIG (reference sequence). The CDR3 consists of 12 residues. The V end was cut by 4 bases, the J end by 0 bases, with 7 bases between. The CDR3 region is CAWITVSYEQYF. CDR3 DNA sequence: TGTGCCTGGATTACGGTCTCCTACGAGCAGTACTTC.

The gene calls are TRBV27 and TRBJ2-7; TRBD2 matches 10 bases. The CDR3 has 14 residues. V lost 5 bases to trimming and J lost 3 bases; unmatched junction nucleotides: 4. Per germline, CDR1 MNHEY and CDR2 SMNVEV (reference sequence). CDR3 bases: TGTGCCAGCAGTCAAACTAGCGGGGACTACGAGCAGTACTTC. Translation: CASSQTSGDYEQYF.

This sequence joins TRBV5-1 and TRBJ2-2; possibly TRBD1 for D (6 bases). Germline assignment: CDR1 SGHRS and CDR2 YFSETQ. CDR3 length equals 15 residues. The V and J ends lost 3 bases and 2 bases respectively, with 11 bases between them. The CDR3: CASSWRTANTGELFF. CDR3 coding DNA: TGCGCCAGCAGCTGGCGGACAGCCAACACCGGGGAGCTGTTTTTT.

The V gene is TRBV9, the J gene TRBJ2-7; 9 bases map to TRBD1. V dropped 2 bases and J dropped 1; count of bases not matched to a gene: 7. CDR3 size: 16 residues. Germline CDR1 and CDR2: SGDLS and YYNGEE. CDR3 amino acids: CASSVRPGTGSYEQYF. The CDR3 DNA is TGTGCCAGCAGCGTCAGACCCGGGACAGGGTCCTACGAGCAGTACTTC.

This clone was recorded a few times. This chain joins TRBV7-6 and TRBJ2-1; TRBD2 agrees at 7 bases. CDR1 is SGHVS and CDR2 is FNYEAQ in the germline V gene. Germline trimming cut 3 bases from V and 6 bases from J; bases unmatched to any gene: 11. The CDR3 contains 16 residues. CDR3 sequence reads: CASSLSLTSWGNEQFF. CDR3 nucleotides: TGTGCCAGCAGCTTGTCCTTGACTAGCTGGGGCAATGAGCAGTTCTTC.

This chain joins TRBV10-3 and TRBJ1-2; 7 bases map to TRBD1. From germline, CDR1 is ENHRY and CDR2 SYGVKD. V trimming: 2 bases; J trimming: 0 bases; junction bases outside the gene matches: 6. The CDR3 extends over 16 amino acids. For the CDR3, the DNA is TGTGCCATCAGTGAGGCAATAGGGGGCTCTAACTATGGCTACACCTTC. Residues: CAISEAIGGSNYGYTF.

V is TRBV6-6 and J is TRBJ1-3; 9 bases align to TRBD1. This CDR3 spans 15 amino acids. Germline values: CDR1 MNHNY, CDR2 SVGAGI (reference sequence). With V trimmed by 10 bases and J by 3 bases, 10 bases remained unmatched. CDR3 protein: CATLYRGLYGNTIYF. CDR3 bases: TGTGCCACACTTTACAGGGGGCTGTATGGAAACACCATATATTTT.

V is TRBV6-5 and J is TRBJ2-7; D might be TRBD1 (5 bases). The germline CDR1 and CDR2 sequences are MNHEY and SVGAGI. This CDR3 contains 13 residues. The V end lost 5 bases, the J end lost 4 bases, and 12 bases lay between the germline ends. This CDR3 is CASSNGASYEQYF. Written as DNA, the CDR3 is TGTGCCAGCAGTAATGGGGCCAGTTACGAGCAGTACTTC.

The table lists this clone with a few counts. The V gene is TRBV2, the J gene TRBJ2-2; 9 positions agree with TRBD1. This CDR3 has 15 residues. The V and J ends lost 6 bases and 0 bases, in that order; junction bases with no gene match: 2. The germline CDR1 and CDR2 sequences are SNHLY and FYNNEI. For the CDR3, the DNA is TGTGCCAGCAGGCGGACAGGGGCGAACACCGGGGAGCTGTTTTTT. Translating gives CASRRTGANTGELFF.

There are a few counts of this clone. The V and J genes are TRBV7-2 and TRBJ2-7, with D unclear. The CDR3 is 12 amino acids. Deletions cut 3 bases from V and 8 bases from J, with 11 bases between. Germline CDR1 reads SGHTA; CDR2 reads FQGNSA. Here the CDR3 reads CASSFVAAQQYF. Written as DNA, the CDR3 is TGTGCCAGCAGCTTCGTGGCGGCACAGCAGTACTTC.

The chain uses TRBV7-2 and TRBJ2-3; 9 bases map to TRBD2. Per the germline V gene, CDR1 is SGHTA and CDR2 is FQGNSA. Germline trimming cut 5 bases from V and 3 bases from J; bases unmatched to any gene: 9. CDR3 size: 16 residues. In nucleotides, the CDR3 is TGTGCCAGCAGCCCGGGGGGGCGGGGGGGAACAGATACGCAGTATTTT. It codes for CASSPGGRGGTDTQYF.

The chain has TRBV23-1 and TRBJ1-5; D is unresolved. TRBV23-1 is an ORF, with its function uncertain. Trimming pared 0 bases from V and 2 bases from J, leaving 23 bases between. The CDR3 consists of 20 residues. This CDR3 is CASSQSFREKGYCGNQPQHF. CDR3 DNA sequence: TGCGCCAGCAGTCAATCTTTTCGGGAGAAGGGATACTGTGGCAATCAGCCCCAGCATTTT.

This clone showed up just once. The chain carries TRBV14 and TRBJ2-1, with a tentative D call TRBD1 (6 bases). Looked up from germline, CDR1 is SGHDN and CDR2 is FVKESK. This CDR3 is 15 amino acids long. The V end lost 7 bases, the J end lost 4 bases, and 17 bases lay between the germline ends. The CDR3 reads CASTDRYGFYNEQFF. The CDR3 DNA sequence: TGTGCCAGCACCGACAGGTACGGTTTTTACAATGAGCAGTTCTTC.

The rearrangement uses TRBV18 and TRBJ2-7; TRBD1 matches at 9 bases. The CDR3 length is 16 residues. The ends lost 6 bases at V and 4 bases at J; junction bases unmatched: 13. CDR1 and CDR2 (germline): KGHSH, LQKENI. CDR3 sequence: CASSPVPGTGSYEQYF. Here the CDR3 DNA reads TGTGCCAGCTCTCCCGTCCCCGGGACAGGGTCATACGAGCAGTACTTC.

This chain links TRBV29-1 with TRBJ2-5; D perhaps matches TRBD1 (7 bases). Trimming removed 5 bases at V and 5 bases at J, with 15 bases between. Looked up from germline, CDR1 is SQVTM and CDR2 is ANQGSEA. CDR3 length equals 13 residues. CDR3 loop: CSVRSGGRETQYF. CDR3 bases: TGCAGCGTTCGGTCAGGGGGGAGGGAGACCCAGTACTTC.

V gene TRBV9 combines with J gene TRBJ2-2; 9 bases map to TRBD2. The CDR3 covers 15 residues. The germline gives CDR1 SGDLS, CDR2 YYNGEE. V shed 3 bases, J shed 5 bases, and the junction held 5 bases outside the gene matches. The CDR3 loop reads CASSAPGLATGELFF. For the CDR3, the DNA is TGTGCCAGCAGCGCCCCGGGACTAGCAACCGGGGAGCTGTTTTTT.

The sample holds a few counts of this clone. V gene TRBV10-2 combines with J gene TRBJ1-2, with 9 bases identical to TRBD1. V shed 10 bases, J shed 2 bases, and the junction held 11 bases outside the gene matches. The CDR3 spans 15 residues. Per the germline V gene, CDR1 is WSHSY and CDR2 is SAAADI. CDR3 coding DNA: TGCGCCACCTTTTCCAGACAGGGGGGAAACTATGGCTACACCTTC. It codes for CATFSRQGGNYGYTF.

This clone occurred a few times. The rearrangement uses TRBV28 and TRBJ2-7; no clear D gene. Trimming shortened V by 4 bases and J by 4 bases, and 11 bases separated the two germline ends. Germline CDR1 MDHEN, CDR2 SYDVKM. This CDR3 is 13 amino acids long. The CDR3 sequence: CASSSSPSYEQYF. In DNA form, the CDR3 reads TGTGCCAGCAGTTCTTCCCCTTCTTACGAGCAGTACTTC.

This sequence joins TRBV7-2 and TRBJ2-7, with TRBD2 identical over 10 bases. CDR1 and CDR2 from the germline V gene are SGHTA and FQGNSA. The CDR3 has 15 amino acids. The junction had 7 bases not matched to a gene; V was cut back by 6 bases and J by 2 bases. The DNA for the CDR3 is TGTGCCAGCAGTATACAGAGCGGGGGGGCCTACGAGCAGTACTTC. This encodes CASSIQSGGAYEQYF.

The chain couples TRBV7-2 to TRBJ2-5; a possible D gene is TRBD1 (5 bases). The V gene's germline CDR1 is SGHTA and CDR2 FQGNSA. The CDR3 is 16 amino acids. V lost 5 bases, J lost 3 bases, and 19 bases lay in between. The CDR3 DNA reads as TGTGCCAGCAGCCCCCTAGTAGGGGTGGCAAAAGAGACCCAGTACTTC. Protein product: CASSPLVGVAKETQYF. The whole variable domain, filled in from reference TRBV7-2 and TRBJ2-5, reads GAGVSQSPSNKVTEKGKDVELRCDPISGHTALYWYRQSLGQGLEFLIYFQGNSAPDKSGLPSDRFSAERTGGSVSTLTIQRTQQEDSAVYLCASSPLVGVAKETQYFGPGTRLLVL.

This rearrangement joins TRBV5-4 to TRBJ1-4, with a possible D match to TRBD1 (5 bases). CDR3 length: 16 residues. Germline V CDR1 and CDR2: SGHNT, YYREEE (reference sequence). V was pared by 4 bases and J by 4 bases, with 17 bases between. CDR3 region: CASSPGPGGSNEKLFF. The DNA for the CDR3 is TGTGCCAGCAGCCCGGGGCCCGGGGGGAGTAATGAAAAACTGTTTTTT.